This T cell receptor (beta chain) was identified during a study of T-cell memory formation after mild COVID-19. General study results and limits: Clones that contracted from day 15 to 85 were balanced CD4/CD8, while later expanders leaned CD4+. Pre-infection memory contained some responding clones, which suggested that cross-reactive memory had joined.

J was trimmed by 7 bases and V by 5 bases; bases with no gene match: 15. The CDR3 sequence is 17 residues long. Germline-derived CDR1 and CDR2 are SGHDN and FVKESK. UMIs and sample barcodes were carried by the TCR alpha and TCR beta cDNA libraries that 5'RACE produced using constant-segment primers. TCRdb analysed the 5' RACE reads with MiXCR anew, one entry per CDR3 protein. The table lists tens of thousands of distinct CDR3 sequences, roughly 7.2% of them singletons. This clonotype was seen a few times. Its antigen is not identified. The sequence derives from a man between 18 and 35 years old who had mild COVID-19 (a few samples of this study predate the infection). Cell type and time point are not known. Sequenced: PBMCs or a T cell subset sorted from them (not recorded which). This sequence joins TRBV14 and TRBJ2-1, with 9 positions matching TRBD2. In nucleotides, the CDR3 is TGTGCCAGCAGCTCCCGCAGGTCGGGACTAGCTGGAAATGAGCAGTTCTTC. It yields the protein CASSSRRSGLAGNEQFF.